A single sample gave rise to the 5 T cell receptor beta chains below, sequenced in a study of vaccination effects on CD4 cells after COVID-19. No antigen has been identified for these receptors. The protocol was immunoSEQ multiplex PCR, while the TCRdb copy is restricted to in-frame clones and leaves out a portion. This sample has roughly 70,000 clones, with 76% found just once. Viral peptide pools were used in the ViraFEST assay to expand antigen-specific CD4+ T cells, and sequencing came afterward. Upon completion of 10 to 11 days in culture, CD4+ T cells were isolated. Vaccine administered to participants consisted of two doses of either BNT162b2 or mRNA-1273. This specimen was CD4+ T cells from PBMCs cultured with HCoV-OC43 spike peptides, taken after COVID-19 vaccination. The subset: HCoV-OC43 spike overlapping peptide pool stimulation. The receptors were gathered from a human donor who received a COVID-19 vaccine.

This chain joins TRBV6-5 and TRBJ2-4, with D possibly matching TRBD2 (5 bases). V was cut by 6 bases and J by 1 base, with 13 bases left in between. Germline V gene data show CDR1 as MNHEY and CDR2 as SVGAGI. The CDR3 consists of 15 residues. CDR3: CASRTAGQAKNIQYF. CDR3 nucleotide sequence: TGTGCCAGCAGGACGGCGGGCCAGGCCAAAAACATTCAGTACTTC.

This chain connects TRBV6-5 to TRBJ1-6, with a possible D match to TRBD1 (5 bases). Per germline, CDR1 MNHEY and CDR2 SVGAGI. V lost 7 bases, J lost 4 bases, and 11 bases lay in between. The CDR3 contains 14 residues. The chain's CDR3 is CASNPTDYNSPLHF. The CDR3 region has the DNA TGTGCCAGCAACCCGACAGATTATAATTCACCCCTCCACTTT.

CDR3 nucleotides: TGTGCCAGCCACCGGACATTCAACACTGAAGCTTTCTTT. It translates to CASHRTFNTEAFF. The V call is TRBV2, the J call TRBJ1-1; tentatively, D is TRBD1 (5 bases). There are 13 residues in the CDR3. The ends were cut back, 8 bases at V and 2 bases at J, with 12 bases in the middle. CDR1 and CDR2 from the germline V gene are SNHLY and FYNNEI.

V and J are TRBV6-5 and TRBJ1-5; D gene ambiguous. The germline gives CDR1 MNHEY, CDR2 SVGAGI. V lost 4 bases, J lost 3 bases, and 4 bases lay in between. The length of the CDR3 is 12 residues. The CDR3 DNA follows: TGTGCCAGCAGTTCCCTCAATCAGCCCCAGCATTTT. This translates into CASSSLNQPQHF.

The chain combines TRBV10-2 with TRBJ2-7; maybe TRBD1 (6 bases). The germline V and J ends were trimmed by 3 bases and 3 bases, with 18 bases remaining between them. The germline gives CDR1 WSHSY, CDR2 SAAADI. This CDR3 spans 16 amino acids. The CDR3: CASSDHRVAPNYEQYV. The CDR3 nucleotides are TGCGCCAGCAGTGATCACAGGGTGGCCCCTAACTACGAGCAGTACGTC.